Shown below are 14 T cell receptor beta chains from a single sample sequenced in a study of T cells after yellow fever vaccination. TCRdb analysed the 5' RACE reads with MiXCR anew, one entry per CDR3 protein. The sample contains 25,000 or so distinct CDR3 sequences, 4.5% of which appear only once. The sample in question was PBMCs, either bulk or a sorted T-cell subset (CD4+, CD8+, memory, or dextramer-sorted; not recorded which), obtained on the day of the yellow fever booster vaccination. The origin of the receptors is a man aged 18 to 30 who received the YFV17D yellow fever vaccine.

This clonotype was counted many times. V and J are TRBV7-8 and TRBJ2-2; D is uncertain. V was clipped by 8 bases and J by 4 bases, with 8 bases between them. Germline-derived CDR1 and CDR2 are SGHVS and FQNEAQ. CDR3 size: 12 residues. CDR3 loop: CASQDFTGELFF. CDR3 nucleotide sequence: TGTGCCAGCCAGGATTTCACCGGGGAGCTGTTTTTT.

This clonotype was counted many times. V and J are TRBV4-2 and TRBJ2-1; D is undetermined. Trimming removed 4 bases at V and 6 bases at J, with 10 bases between. This CDR3 has 13 residues. Per the germline V gene, CDR1 is LGHNA and CDR2 is YNFKEQ. CDR3 DNA: TGTGCCAGCAGCCGAGGTAGTGGCAATGAGCAGTTCTTC. It translates to CASSRGSGNEQFF.

This clonotype appeared many times. V usage is TRBV5-1 and J usage is TRBJ1-6, with D tentatively TRBD1 (6 bases). Germline values: CDR1 SGHRS, CDR2 YFSETQ. Deletions cut 4 bases from V and 5 bases from J, with 10 bases between. The CDR3 consists of 14 residues. CDR3 sequence: CASSNQGHNSPLHF. The CDR3 DNA is TGCGCCAGCAGCAATCAGGGGCATAATTCACCCCTCCACTTT.

The chain couples TRBV7-2 to TRBJ1-1; D gene uncertain. In germline, CDR1 is SGHTA, CDR2 FQGNSA. V lost 0 bases, J lost 7 bases, and 12 bases lay in between. CDR3 length: 14 residues. The CDR3 protein is CASSLARNSGEAFF. CDR3 DNA: TGTGCCAGCAGCTTAGCCCGTAATAGCGGTGAAGCTTTCTTT.

This clonotype was counted many times. This sequence joins TRBV6-2 or TRBV6-3 and TRBJ2-2; 9 bases line up with TRBD1. The junction had 2 bases not matched to a gene; V was cut back by 2 bases and J by 4 bases. Germline CDR1 is MNHEY and CDR2 is SVGEGT. The CDR3 sequence is 15 residues long. CDR3 in amino acids: CASSYDRGSTGELFF. CDR3 in DNA: TGTGCCAGCAGTTACGACAGGGGGAGCACCGGGGAGCTGTTTTTT.

This clonotype showed up many times. V and J are TRBV20-1 and TRBJ2-3; the match to TRBD2 covers 9 bases. Germline trimming cut 5 bases from V and 1 base from J; bases unmatched to any gene: 13. The CDR3 totals 17 residues. Germline loops: CDR1 DFQATT, CDR2 SNEGSKA (reference sequence). DNA for the CDR3: TGCAGTGCTGGAAGGGGAGATAGCGGGGGAGGCACAGATACGCAGTATTTT. This gives the protein CSAGRGDSGGGTDTQYF.

This clonotype occurred many times. The CDR3 region has the DNA TGTGCCAGCACTATCGGGCGACCGAACACTGAAGCTTTCTTT. As protein: CASTIGRPNTEAFF. The V gene is TRBV6-1, the J gene TRBJ1-1, with D hard to call. There are 14 residues in the CDR3. Trimming shortened V by 7 bases and J by 1 base, and 13 bases separated the two germline ends. CDR1 MNHNS and CDR2 SASEGT come from the germline V gene.

This clonotype has just a few counts. The chain carries TRBV7-9 and TRBJ2-7; 10 bases are a match to TRBD1. The CDR3 has 15 residues. The V gene end was trimmed by 0 bases and the J gene end by 5 bases; junction bases not matched to a gene: 4. Per the germline V gene, CDR1 is SEHNR and CDR2 is FQNEAQ (reference sequence). CDR3 coding DNA: TGTGCCAGCAGCTTAGCGGGACAGGGGTGGGACGAGCAGTACTTC. Translating it yields CASSLAGQGWDEQYF.

V gene TRBV21-1 combines with J gene TRBJ2-3; TRBD1, the D gene given by the table, was not confirmed from the DNA. TRBV21-1 represents a pseudogene. There are 14 residues in the CDR3. The CDR3 here is CASRVPESADTQYF. In DNA form, the CDR3 reads TGTGCCAGCCGGGTTCCCGAGTCGGCAGATACGCAGTATTTT.

This clonotype was observed at least ten times. Here the CDR3 reads CAISHGGLITDTQYF. For the CDR3, the DNA is TGTGCCATCAGTCATGGGGGTCTAATCACAGATACGCAGTATTTT. The chain carries TRBV10-3 and TRBJ2-3, with D tentatively TRBD1 or TRBD2 (5 bases each). CDR3 length: 15 amino acids. V was clipped by 5 bases and J by 2 bases, with 14 bases between them. Germline V gives CDR1 ENHRY, CDR2 SYGVKD.

The chain carries TRBV7-2 and TRBJ2-5; D not resolved. Looked up from germline, CDR1 is SGHTA and CDR2 is FQGNSA. The CDR3 consists of 14 residues. The ends were cut back, 4 bases at V and 2 bases at J, with 11 bases in the middle. The CDR3, as DNA: TGTGCCAGCAGCTCCCGATGTAAGCAAGAGACCCAGTACTTC. It is translated as CASSSRCKQETQYF.

This clonotype came up many times. This chain links TRBV7-6 with TRBJ2-3; the match to TRBD2 covers 7 bases. Germline trimming cut 5 bases from V and 7 bases from J; bases unmatched to any gene: 12. The CDR3 has 15 amino acids. CDR1 and CDR2 from the germline V gene are SGHVS and FNYEAQ. The CDR3, as DNA: TGTGCCAGCAGCCGAGCGGGACCAGGGAGAAATACGCAGTATTTT. Amino acid sequence: CASSRAGPGRNTQYF.

This clonotype was detected many times. The chain joins TRBV5-1 to TRBJ1-6; D not resolved. Germline V gene lookup returns CDR1 SGHRS and CDR2 YFSETQ. Trimming left V 2 bases short and J 8 bases short, with 14 bases between. The CDR3 is made up of 15 amino acids. CDR3 protein: CASSFQDPRDSPLHF. The CDR3 DNA reads TGCGCCAGCAGCTTCCAGGACCCACGGGATTCACCCCTCCACTTT.

The rearrangement links TRBV7-9 to TRBJ1-4, with D tentatively TRBD1 (5 bases). V was pared by 3 bases and J by 4 bases, with 9 bases between. CDR1 SEHNR and CDR2 FQNEAQ come from the germline V gene (reference sequence). This CDR3 contains 14 residues. CDR3 bases: TGTGCCAGCAGCTTCACCCAGGGTAATGAAAAACTGTTTTTT. Amino acids: CASSFTQGNEKLFF. Supplemented by reference TRBV7-9 and TRBJ1-4, the full variable domain reads DTGVSQNPRHKITKRGQNVTFRCDPISEHNRLYWYRQTLGQGPEFLTYFQNEAQLEKSRLLSDRFSAERPKGSFSTLEIQRTEQGDSAMYLCASSFTQGNEKLFFGSGTQLSVL.